The rows below give T cell receptor beta chains drawn from one sample of a study of cytomegalovirus exposure and HLA in healthy donors. Sequencing was performed with immunoSEQ multiplex PCR; in TCRdb, only in-frame clones are kept and a portion is missing. The data contain about 150,000 clones, about 85% of them singletons. Sequenced sample: PBMCs. Receptor source: a human donor in good health. Both conserved end residues are part of each CDR3. The D gene is left open where the match is weak. For some rows the clone size is stated as once, few or many, or as a class when expanded; others skip it.

v_gene,j_gene,abundance,d_gene,CDR3nt,CDR3aa
TRBV5-4,TRBJ2-5,.,.,TGTGCCAGCAGCTTGGTTGGCAGGGGCACTCCCCAAGAGACCCAGTACTTC,CASSLVGRGTPQETQYF
TRBV6-1,TRBJ2-5,.,.,TGTGCCAGCAGTGAAGGCGGTTCTGACCAAGAGACCCAGTACTTC,CASSEGGSDQETQYF
TRBV4-1,TRBJ2-3,.,TRBD2,TGCGCCAGCAGCCAAGTTGGTGGGTACAGCGGGACTAGCACAGATACGCAGTATTTT,CASSQVGGYSGTSTDTQYF
TRBV7-9,TRBJ2-7,.,TRBD1,TGTTCCAGCAGCTCTCGCGCCCTCAGAGGGGGCGACGAGCAGTACTTC,CSSSSRALRGGDEQYF
TRBV4-3,TRBJ2-5,.,.,TGCGCCAGCAGCCCCTTAGTGGTGGGGACTGAGTCCTGGTACCAAGAGACCCAGTACTTC,CASSPLVVGTESWYQETQYF
TRBV5-1,TRBJ1-2,.,.,TGCGCCAGCAGCGGAAGAGGCCGCAGTGGCTACACCTTC,CASSGRGRSGYTF
TRBV28,TRBJ2-5,.,TRBD1,TGTGCCAGCAGCCCTCCCCAGGGGGCTTTGGGGGAGACCCAGTACTTC,CASSPPQGALGETQYF
TRBV5-1,TRBJ2-3,.,TRBD2,TGCGCCAGCAGCCTACGATCTAGCGGGGGGAGCACAGATACGCAGTATTTT,CASSLRSSGGSTDTQYF
TRBV29-1,TRBJ1-1,.,.,TGCAGCGCTAGGGTGAAAAAGAACAGGGAAGCCCGAACGGCTGAAGCTTTCTTT,CSARVKKNREARTAEAFF
TRBV19,TRBJ2-1,few,TRBD2,TGTGCCAGTAGTCCGAGCGGGAGCGCCTACAATGAGCAGTTCTTC,CASSPSGSAYNEQFF
TRBV4-1,TRBJ2-3,.,TRBD1,TGCGCCAGCAGGCGACAGGGGGGCACAGATACGCAGTATTTT,CASRRQGGTDTQYF
TRBV5-6,TRBJ1-5,.,.,TGTGCCAGCAGCGGATCCGGGGGGAGGAGCAATCAGCCCCAGCATTTT,CASSGSGGRSNQPQHF
TRBV9,TRBJ1-1,.,.,TGTGCCAGCAGCGTGGGACTCGGAGCAGGTGAAGCTTTCTTT,CASSVGLGAGEAFF
TRBV7-9,TRBJ1-5,.,.,TGTGCCAGCAGCTTAGGGCTTTACGACAGACTGAATCAGCCCCAGCATTTT,CASSLGLYDRLNQPQHF
TRBV13,TRBJ2-1,.,TRBD2,TGTGCCAGCAGCTCTCTACTCCTAGCGGGGGGCCGAAATGAGCAGTTCTTC,CASSSLLLAGGRNEQFF
TRBV5-1,TRBJ1-3,once,.,TGCGCCAGCAGCCCGGACATCCCTGGAAACACCATATATTTT,CASSPDIPGNTIYF
TRBV5-1,TRBJ2-1,.,.,TGCGCCAGCAGTCTGGAAGGTCGGGGAAAAACCTACAATGAGCAGTTCTTC,CASSLEGRGKTYNEQFF
TRBV5-1,TRBJ1-3,.,.,TGCGCCAGCAGCTTGCAACCCGAGTCCTCTGGAAACACCATATATTTT,CASSLQPESSGNTIYF
TRBV5-1,TRBJ2-1,.,TRBD2,TGCGCCAGCAGCCAGACTAGCGGGGGGAATGAGCAGTTCTTC,CASSQTSGGNEQFF
TRBV19,TRBJ2-7,.,.,TGTGCCAGTAGTAGCCCTATGGGGCCCTACTACGAGCAGTACTTC,CASSSPMGPYYEQYF
TRBV6-4,TRBJ2-1,.,.,TGTGCCAGCAGCCCCCGCCAGGGAGGTGGGAATGAGCAGTTCTTC,CASSPRQGGGNEQFF
TRBV28,TRBJ2-3,.,TRBD2,TGTGCCAGCAGTTTGACTAGCGGGAGGACAGATACGCAGTATTTT,CASSLTSGRTDTQYF
TRBV11-2,TRBJ1-4,few,.,TGTGCCAGCAGCTTAGTGGGCAGTTATGAAAAACTGTTTTTT,CASSLVGSYEKLFF
TRBV19,TRBJ1-2,.,TRBD1,TGTGCCAGTAGTACAGGGGACAGCCAGTACGCGGGCTATGGCTACACCTTC,CASSTGDSQYAGYGYTF
TRBV4-3,TRBJ2-1,.,.,TGCGCCAGCAGCCAAGAACCTCCGACGACGGGGGATGAGCAGTTCTTC,CASSQEPPTTGDEQFF
TRBV29-1,TRBJ2-1,.,TRBD1,TGCAGCGTCGATAAGGGGGCGGTCAATGAGCAGTTCTTC,CSVDKGAVNEQFF
TRBV28,TRBJ1-5,.,.,TGTGCCAGCGCCTCGGGGGGGGAGCCCCAGCATTTT,CASASGGEPQHF
TRBV7-2,TRBJ2-3,once,.,TGTGCCAGCAGCCGACTAAACACAGATACGCAGTATTTT,CASSRLNTDTQYF
TRBV5-1,TRBJ2-3,few,.,TGCGCCAGCAGCGATCTTAACGGGAGAGATACGCAGTATTTT,CASSDLNGRDTQYF
TRBV19,TRBJ2-7,.,.,TGTGCCAGTAGTAGACGGACCGGGGGCTCCTACGAGCAGTACTTC,CASSRRTGGSYEQYF
TRBV7-9,TRBJ2-7,.,.,TGTGCCAGCAGCCTCATACAGGGCATAGCCTACGAGCAGTACTTC,CASSLIQGIAYEQYF
TRBV28,TRBJ2-7,.,TRBD2,TGTGCCAGCAGTTTTTCCCATAGCGGGAGCGGCTACGAGCAGTACTTC,CASSFSHSGSGYEQYF
TRBV2,TRBJ2-7,.,TRBD1,TGTGCCAGCTATCGGGGCGGGGACAGGGGAATATACGAGCAGTACTTC,CASYRGGDRGIYEQYF
TRBV7-8,TRBJ1-4,.,TRBD1,TGTGCCAGCAGCTTAGAAGACAGGGCTAATGAAAAACTGTTTTTT,CASSLEDRANEKLFF
TRBV10-2,TRBJ2-1,once,TRBD2,TGCGCCAGTGAGGGGCGGGGGGTCTCCTACAATGAGCAGTTCTTC,CASEGRGVSYNEQFF
TRBV6-4,TRBJ1-4,.,TRBD1,TGTGCCAGCAGTCCCGGGACAGGCGCAACTAATGAAAAACTGTTTTTT,CASSPGTGATNEKLFF
TRBV5-4,TRBJ1-2,.,.,TGTGCCAGCAGCATTCAGGGTGGCTATGGCTACACCTTC,CASSIQGGYGYTF
TRBV11-2,TRBJ2-7,.,.,TGTGCCAGCAGCTTGCGGGACTCCCGGGTGTACTTC,CASSLRDSRVYF
TRBV7-6,TRBJ2-1,.,.,TGTGCCAGCAGCTTACCGGCGGGGACAGAGAGTAACAATGAGCAGTTCTTC,CASSLPAGTESNNEQFF
TRBV2,TRBJ1-1,.,TRBD1,TGTGCCAGCAGGGACAGGGCGGGTGAAGCTTTCTTT,CASRDRAGEAFF
TRBV19,TRBJ1-5,.,.,TGTGCCAGTAGTATAGCTTGGGAGTTAAATCAGCCCCAGCATTTT,CASSIAWELNQPQHF
TRBV5-1,TRBJ1-6,.,.,TGCGCCAGCAGCTTGGGACAGGCGAGCTCCTATAATTCACCCCTCCACTTT,CASSLGQASSYNSPLHF
TRBV30,TRBJ2-5,.,.,TGTGCCTGGAACCGCCGAGCGCAAGAGACCCAGTACTTC,CAWNRRAQETQYF
TRBV7-3,TRBJ1-1,.,TRBD1,TGTGCCAGCAGCTTACAGGGGGATACTGAAGCTTTCTTT,CASSLQGDTEAFF
TRBV7-9,TRBJ1-1,.,TRBD1,TGTTCCAGCAGCACCCCACTGGGACAGGGAAACACTGAAGCTTTCTTT,CSSSTPLGQGNTEAFF
TRBV15,TRBJ1-1,.,.,TGTGCCACCAGCAGAGATCTAAGGAACACTGAAGCTTTCTTT,CATSRDLRNTEAFF
TRBV28,TRBJ2-1,.,.,TGTGCCAGCAATTTCCCGGGACTCGGCGACAATGAGCAGTTCTTC,CASNFPGLGDNEQFF
TRBV6-4,TRBJ2-1,once,TRBD2,TGTGCCAGCAGTGACGGGACTAGCGGGAGTGAGCAGTTCTTC,CASSDGTSGSEQFF